What follows is one T cell receptor (beta chain) and its context. Its antigen is still unknown. The data stem from a study of blood T cells in healthy people across ages. About the research overall: Template switching caught about one barcoded beta molecule for each two T cells. Findings of the study overall: Researchers report that TCR beta diversity correlated strongly with naive T cell percentage.

The CDR3 length is 17 residues. Germline V lookup: CDR1 SGHNT, CDR2 YENEEA. Trimming took 5 bases from V and 7 from J, leaving 27 bases between them. Through a sample-barcoded 5' primer and a J-beta primer mix, a second PCR was run for roughly 6 to 11 cycles. TCRdb redid the calling of the 5' RACE reads with MiXCR, one entry per CDR3 protein. The sample lists 750,000 to 1,000,000 distinct CDR3 sequences, around 29% occurring once. This same sample was also part of a study on T cells of mothers and their children. From that report: Maternal samples each gave over 8.5 million TCR beta CDR3 reads, and child samples several million each.

Sequencing was carried out using blood. The chain employs TRBV11-3 and TRBJ2-7, with D hard to call. This sequence was found in a woman aged 40 to 50 in good health. The DNA for the CDR3 is TGTGCCAGCAGCGCAACCGGACGGATGAGCTCCTACAATGAGCAGTACTTC. This gives the protein CASSATGRMSSYNEQYF.